These 32 T cell receptor beta chains came from one sample sequenced in a study of cytomegalovirus exposure and HLA in healthy donors. Use of 60 Vbeta and 13 Jbeta primers characterized the PCR. The method was immunoSEQ multiplex PCR; TCRdb's version includes in-frame clones alone and lacks a portion of them. Of 100,000 to 150,000 clones listed, 77% are singletons. The sample was PBMCs. The receptors here all came from a woman in her sixties or seventies in good health and CMV-seronegative.

J is TRBJ1-2 and V is TRBV6-1; no reliable D call. Trimming removed 3 bases from V and 8 bases from J, with 19 bases in between. CDR1 and CDR2 (germline): MNHNS, SASEGT. The CDR3 has 15 amino acids. CDR3: CASSDSAGDSPGYTF. The CDR3 DNA reads as TGTGCCAGCAGTGATTCGGCGGGAGACTCCCCAGGCTACACCTTC.

The chain recombines TRBV5-1 with TRBJ2-3; 9 bases are shared with TRBD2. The CDR3 loop spans 14 amino acids. V was clipped by 2 bases and J by 5 bases; unmatched bases: 3. Germline V gene lookup returns CDR1 SGHRS and CDR2 YFSETQ. The CDR3, as DNA: TGCGCCAGCAGCTTTTTGACTAGCGGAGATACGCAGTATTTT. It encodes CASSFLTSGDTQYF. The full variable domain, completed using reference TRBV5-1 and TRBJ2-3, is KAGVTQTPRYLIKTRGQQVTLSCSPISGHRSVSWYQQTPGQGLQFLFEYFSETQRNKGNFPGRFSGRQFSNSRSEMNVSTLELGDSALYLCASSFLTSGDTQYFGPGTRLTVL.

The chain employs TRBV15 and TRBJ2-7; D is perhaps TRBD1 (6 bases). The CDR3 length is 14 residues. Trimming cost V 6 bases and J 1 base, with 13 bases left between them. Germline CDR1 reads LNHNV; CDR2 reads YYDKDF (reference sequence). The CDR3 sequence: CATSQFGQSYEQYF. The CDR3 DNA reads TGTGCCACCAGTCAGTTTGGACAGTCCTACGAGCAGTACTTC.

The rearrangement uses TRBV7-2 and TRBJ2-1; no clear D. The germline CDR1 and CDR2 sequences are SGHTA and FQGNSA. V lost 2 bases, J lost 8 bases, and 13 bases lay in between. This CDR3 is 14 amino acids long. The CDR3 reads CASSLRSRSDEQFF. The CDR3 region has the DNA TGTGCCAGCAGCTTAAGGTCGAGGAGCGATGAGCAGTTCTTC.

This chain joins TRBV5-1 and TRBJ2-1; D is ambiguous. Germline V lookup: CDR1 SGHRS, CDR2 YFSETQ. Trimming left V 2 bases short and J 5 bases short, with 8 bases between. CDR3 length: 13 residues. Written as DNA, the CDR3 is TGCGCCAGCAGCTTTGCGTTACACAATGAGCAGTTCTTC. Residues: CASSFALHNEQFF.

This sequence joins TRBV28 and TRBJ1-1, with TRBD1 as a possible D gene (5 bases). This CDR3 is built from 13 residues. The ends were cut back, 10 bases at V and 1 base at J, with 13 bases in the middle. The germline CDR1 and CDR2 sequences are MDHEN and SYDVKM. CDR3 region: CATNRTPNTEAFF. The CDR3 DNA is TGTGCCACCAACAGGACCCCGAACACTGAAGCTTTCTTT.

The CDR3 reads CASSFTSGAPDTQYF. Here the CDR3 DNA reads TGTGCCAGCAGCTTCACTAGCGGGGCTCCAGATACGCAGTATTTT. This chain links TRBV11-2 with TRBJ2-3, with 10 bases identical to TRBD2. The CDR3 sequence is 15 residues long. Germline CDR1 is SGHAT and CDR2 is FQNNGV. Trimming cost V 3 bases and J 4 bases; bases outside gene matches: 4. The full variable domain, completed using reference TRBV11-2 and TRBJ2-3, is EAGVAQSPRYKIIEKRQSVAFWCNPISGHATLYWYQQILGQGPKLLIQFQNNGVVDDSQLPKDRFSAERLKGVDSTLKIQPAKLEDSAVYLCASSFTSGAPDTQYFGPGTRLTVL.

A single count supports this clone. V and J are TRBV5-4 and TRBJ2-3; perhaps TRBD2 as D (6 bases). The V end was cut by 4 bases, the J end by 2 bases, with 14 bases between. The germline V gene encodes CDR1 SGHNT and CDR2 YYREEE (reference sequence). The CDR3 consists of 15 residues. The CDR3 sequence: CASSRGLDPTDTQYF. CDR3 sequence (DNA): TGTGCCAGCAGCCGGGGACTCGATCCCACAGATACGCAGTATTTT.

This clone was detected a few times. This chain links TRBV6-5 with TRBJ2-7; D gene uncertain. The V and J ends lost 6 bases and 7 bases respectively, with 19 bases between them. In germline, CDR1 is MNHEY, CDR2 SVGAGI. CDR3 size: 14 residues. The CDR3 sequence is CASSNDFTTGEQYF. Written as DNA, the CDR3 is TGTGCCAGCAGCAACGACTTCACGACCGGGGAGCAGTACTTC.

The chain recombines TRBV14 with TRBJ2-3, with TRBD2 matching over 9 bases. J lost 0 bases, V lost 1 base, and 2 bases had no gene match. CDR1 and CDR2 from the germline V gene are SGHDN and FVKESK. This CDR3 contains 16 residues. DNA for the CDR3: TGTGCCAGCAGCCAAGGGGGACTAGCTAGCACAGATACGCAGTATTTT. Amino acid sequence: CASSQGGLASTDTQYF.

The chain couples TRBV7-9 to TRBJ2-2; TRBD2 matches at 9 bases. The germline CDR1 and CDR2 sequences are SEHNR and FQNEAQ (reference sequence). This CDR3 has 12 residues. The CDR3 spells CGGGRDTGELFF. The CDR3 DNA reads TGTGGTGGCGGGAGGGATACCGGGGAGCTGTTTTTT. Full variable domain (outside the CDR3, taken from reference TRBV7-9 and TRBJ2-2): DTGVSQNPRHKITKRGQNVTFRCDPISEHNRLYWYRQTLGQGPEFLTYFQNEAQLEKSRLLSDRFSAERPKGSFSTLEIQRTEQGDSAMYLCGGGRDTGELFFGEGSRLTVL.

V gene TRBV28 combines with J gene TRBJ2-7, with 7 positions matching TRBD1. The trim removed 6 bases at V and 2 bases at J, leaving 10 bases unmatched. The CDR3 runs 15 residues. Germline values: CDR1 MDHEN, CDR2 SYDVKM. The CDR3 DNA follows: TGTGCCAGCAGCTTTCCGGGACAGCTGACCTACGAGCAGTACTTC. This codes for CASSFPGQLTYEQYF.

For the CDR3, the DNA is TGTGCCAGCAGCTTAGGTCTAGGACAGGGCCGTGGCACCGGGGAGCTGTTTTTT. It codes for CASSLGLGQGRGTGELFF. The V call is TRBV7-3, the J call TRBJ2-2; the match to TRBD1 covers 8 bases. The CDR3 spans 18 residues. Per the germline V gene, CDR1 is SGHTA and CDR2 is FQGTGA. The ends lost 2 bases at V and 4 bases at J; junction bases unmatched: 12.

The V and J genes are TRBV28 and TRBJ1-1; tentative D call: TRBD1 (6 bases). With 6 bases removed from V and 3 bases from J, the gap between germline ends came to 11 bases. CDR3 length: 13 residues. Looked up from germline, CDR1 is MDHEN and CDR2 is SYDVKM. As DNA, the CDR3 is TGTGCCAGCAGAGGGACACACTACACTGAAGCTTTCTTT. As protein: CASRGTHYTEAFF.

There are a few counts of this clone. The chain joins TRBV7-9 to TRBJ2-4; TRBD1 agrees at 10 bases. The CDR3 is made up of 19 amino acids. CDR1 and CDR2 from the germline V gene are SEHNR and FQNEAQ (reference sequence). With 4 bases clipped from V and 4 bases from J, the junction kept 16 bases outside the gene matches. The DNA for the CDR3 is TGTGCCAGCAGCTCCAAAGCTTCGGGACAGGGGAAGAAGAAAAACATTCAGTACTTC. Its translation is CASSSKASGQGKKKNIQYF.

V and J are TRBV5-6 and TRBJ2-5; 9 bases align to TRBD2. J gave up 5 bases and V 0 bases, and 5 bases lay outside the gene matches. The V gene's germline CDR1 is SGHDT and CDR2 YYEEEE. This CDR3 spans 15 amino acids. Written as DNA, the CDR3 is TGTGCCAGCAGCTTGGGGTTAGCGGGAGTGGAGACCCAGTACTTC. It encodes CASSLGLAGVETQYF.

This clone was seen just once. The V and J genes are TRBV27 and TRBJ2-1; 12 positions agree with TRBD2. J lost 0 bases, V lost 7 bases, and 13 bases had no gene match. Per the germline V gene, CDR1 is MNHEY and CDR2 is SMNVEV (reference sequence). The CDR3 is 19 residues long. CDR3 residues: CASTLAGGPYSLSYNEQFF. CDR3 bases: TGTGCCAGCACCCTAGCGGGAGGGCCCTACTCTCTCTCCTACAATGAGCAGTTCTTC.

The chain combines TRBV5-1 with TRBJ2-3, with 8 bases lining up with TRBD1. V was pared by 4 bases and J by 1 base, with 17 bases of the junction left unmatched. In germline, CDR1 is SGHRS, CDR2 YFSETQ. The CDR3 runs to 19 residues. CDR3 sequence (DNA): TGCGCCAGCAGCCGAATACCAAAGTGGACAGGGACAGGCACAGATACGCAGTATTTT. Protein product: CASSRIPKWTGTGTDTQYF.

The chain has TRBV10-3 and TRBJ2-5, with 7 positions matching TRBD2. This CDR3 contains 15 residues. J gave up 5 bases and V 0 bases, and 6 bases lay outside the gene matches. Germline V gene sequence: CDR1 ENHRY, CDR2 SYGVKD. This CDR3 is CAISESSTSPETQYF. The CDR3 nucleotides read TGTGCCATCAGTGAGTCCTCGACTAGCCCTGAGACCCAGTACTTC.

V and J are TRBV4-2 and TRBJ2-1; 11 nucleotides line up with TRBD2. The germline V gene encodes CDR1 LGHNA and CDR2 YNFKEQ. The CDR3 consists of 17 residues. V lost 1 base and J lost 10; bases outside the gene matches: 12. The CDR3 spells CASSQVSLGSGGDEQFF. CDR3 DNA: TGTGCCAGCAGCCAAGTCTCCCTTGGTAGCGGGGGGGACGAGCAGTTCTTC.

This clone was counted a few times. This rearrangement joins TRBV4-1 to TRBJ1-2, with 9 bases identical to TRBD1. CDR1 is MGHRA, CDR2 YSYEKL, per germline. The junction had 6 bases not matched to a gene; V was cut back by 4 bases and J by 6 bases. This CDR3 is 14 amino acids long. The CDR3 protein is CASSLTTGGDGYTF. DNA for the CDR3: TGCGCCAGCAGCCTAACCACAGGGGGCGATGGCTACACCTTC.

The rearrangement links TRBV28 to TRBJ2-1, with 11 bases that match TRBD2. The CDR3 is 16 residues long. Germline-derived CDR1 and CDR2 are MDHEN and SYDVKM. Unmatched junction bases numbered 5, after V lost 5 bases and J lost 2 bases. The CDR3 DNA follows: TGTGCCAGCAGTCCTAGCGGGGGGAGCGCCTACAATGAGCAGTTCTTC. The encoded protein is CASSPSGGSAYNEQFF.

This clone was observed once. Additional DNA sequences in this sample encode the identical CDR3. The chain uses TRBV4-1 and TRBJ2-1; possibly TRBD2 for D (5 bases). The CDR3 runs to 15 residues. The V end lost 0 bases, the J end lost 9 bases, and 15 bases lay between the germline ends. CDR1 is MGHRA and CDR2 is YSYEKL in the germline V gene. DNA of the CDR3: TGCGCCAGCAGCCAAGATCCGAGGGAGACGAGTGAGCAGTTCTTC. Translated, it gives CASSQDPRETSEQFF.

This chain connects TRBV28 to TRBJ2-7, with a weak D call TRBD2 (7 bases). Germline V gene lookup returns CDR1 MDHEN and CDR2 SYDVKM. This CDR3 contains 14 residues. V dropped 3 bases and J dropped 3 bases, with 12 bases sitting between them. In DNA form, the CDR3 reads TGTGCCAGCAGTTTCGGGGGGCCAATCTACGAGCAGTACTTC. Translated, it gives CASSFGGPIYEQYF.

J is TRBJ2-1 and V is TRBV5-4; TRBD2 agrees at 9 bases. This CDR3 contains 15 residues. J gave up 8 bases and V 3 bases, and 9 bases lay outside the gene matches. CDR1 SGHNT and CDR2 YYREEE come from the germline V gene (reference sequence). The CDR3 DNA follows: TGTGCCAGCAGCTCAGGGACTAGCCATGTCGATGAGCAGTTCTTC. Its translation is CASSSGTSHVDEQFF.

V usage is TRBV7-8 and J usage is TRBJ2-5; 7 bases match TRBD1. Germline lookup yields CDR1 SGHVS and CDR2 FQNEAQ. The CDR3 runs 13 residues. J gave up 3 bases and V 5 bases, and 3 bases lay outside the gene matches. The DNA of the CDR3 is TGTGCCAGCAGCCGTGACAGGGAAGAGACCCAGTACTTC. Translation: CASSRDREETQYF.

The V call is TRBV9, the J call TRBJ2-1; 13 bases are a match to TRBD2. Per germline, CDR1 SGDLS and CDR2 YYNGEE. The CDR3 loop spans 17 amino acids. Trimming at V came to 3 bases and at J to 4 bases, leaving 7 bases not matched to a gene. The CDR3 sequence is CASSAIGTSGTYNEQFF. CDR3 bases: TGTGCCAGCAGCGCCATTGGGACTAGCGGGACATACAATGAGCAGTTCTTC. The whole variable domain, remainder taken from reference TRBV9 and TRBJ2-1, is DSGVTQTPKHLITATGQRVTLRCSPRSGDLSVYWYQQSLDQGLQFLIQYYNGEERAKGNILERFSAQQFPDLHSELNLSSLELGDSALYFCASSAIGTSGTYNEQFFGPGTRLTVL.

The V call is TRBV28, the J call TRBJ1-4, with D possibly being TRBD1 (6 bases). There are 15 residues in the CDR3. The germline CDR1 and CDR2 sequences are MDHEN and SYDVKM. Trimming took off 6 bases at V and 1 base at J, with 12 bases between the two ends. Written as DNA, the CDR3 is TGTGCCAGCAGAGGGGGGGCGGGAACTAATGAAAAACTGTTTTTT. The encoded protein is CASRGGAGTNEKLFF.

The rearrangement links TRBV18 to TRBJ1-2; 7 nucleotides match TRBD1. Germline V gene sequence: CDR1 KGHSH, CDR2 LQKENI. V was pared by 5 bases and J by 6 bases, with 12 bases of the junction left unmatched. The CDR3 runs to 15 residues. This CDR3 reads CASSNMAQGQDGYTF. Written as DNA, the CDR3 is TGTGCCAGCTCAAACATGGCGCAAGGACAGGATGGCTACACCTTC. Using reference TRBV18 and TRBJ1-2 for the parts outside the CDR3, the full variable domain is NAGVMQNPRHLVRRRGQEARLRCSPMKGHSHVYWYRQLPEEGLKFMVYLQKENIIDESGMPKERFSAEFPKEGPSILRIQQVVRGDSAAYFCASSNMAQGQDGYTFGSGTRLTVV.

The chain joins TRBV28 to TRBJ2-3; D may be TRBD2 (5 bases). Germline V gene lookup returns CDR1 MDHEN and CDR2 SYDVKM. The CDR3 runs 11 residues. Trimming removed 7 bases at V and 8 bases at J, with 10 bases between. CDR3 amino acids: CASTIEGTQYF. The CDR3 coding sequence is TGTGCCAGCACCATCGAGGGTACGCAGTATTTT.

The chain employs TRBV30 and TRBJ1-4; the match to TRBD1 covers 8 bases. The J segment lost 8 bases and the V segment lost 1 base, leaving 9 bases of the junction unmatched. Germline V gene sequence: CDR1 GTSNPN, CDR2 SVGIG (reference sequence). CDR3 size: 15 residues. CDR3 region: CAWSAGQGSGEKLFF. The CDR3 bases are TGTGCCTGGAGTGCCGGACAGGGTTCAGGGGAAAAACTGTTTTTT.

The V call is TRBV20-1, the J call TRBJ2-7; D is perhaps TRBD2 (5 bases). The CDR3 is made up of 11 amino acids. Trimming shortened V by 3 bases and J by 2 bases, and 5 bases separated the two germline ends. Germline V CDR1 and CDR2: DFQATT, SNEGSKA (reference sequence). CDR3 loop: CSASSAYEQYF. In DNA form, the CDR3 reads TGCAGTGCTAGTAGCGCCTACGAGCAGTACTTC.